One sample yielded the 17 T cell receptor beta chains listed below, sequenced in a study of cytomegalovirus exposure and HLA in healthy donors. Amplification used 60 Vbeta primers and 13 Jbeta primers. The protocol was immunoSEQ multiplex PCR, while the TCRdb copy is restricted to in-frame clones and leaves out a portion. Found here are about 140,000 clones, 60% to 80% of them singletons; the top ten hold 1.6%. Material: PBMCs. The receptor set was obtained from a woman aged 25 to 45 in good health and CMV-seronegative.

The chain has TRBV18 and TRBJ2-1; D is undetermined. The CDR3 consists of 11 residues. The ends were cut back, 3 bases at V and 5 bases at J, with 2 bases in the middle. Germline values: CDR1 KGHSH, CDR2 LQKENI. Here the CDR3 reads CASSPDNEQFF. The CDR3 nucleotides are TGTGCCAGCTCACCCGACAATGAGCAGTTCTTC.

This clone was counted only a few times. The chain recombines TRBV7-9 with TRBJ2-1; D unclear. Germline values: CDR1 SEHNR, CDR2 FQNEAQ (reference sequence). Trimming left V 7 bases short and J 1 base short, with 8 bases between. The CDR3 spans 13 residues. Here the CDR3 DNA reads TGTGCCAGCACCCCACTATCCTACAATGAGCAGTTCTTC. Protein: CASTPLSYNEQFF.

V is TRBV2 and J is TRBJ1-4; the D gene is possibly TRBD1 (5 bases). The CDR3 spans 17 residues. Germline values: CDR1 SNHLY, CDR2 FYNNEI. V lost 5 bases and J 4 bases, leaving 20 bases between the germline ends. The CDR3 DNA is TGTGCCAGCAGTCCGAACATAGCCGGGGGGGGTAATGAAAAACTGTTTTTT. Translating it yields CASSPNIAGGGNEKLFF.

The chain recombines TRBV13 with TRBJ2-6; perhaps TRBD1 as D (5 bases). The CDR3 has 16 residues. V was cut by 1 base and J by 3 bases, with 10 bases left in between. From germline, CDR1 is PRHDT and CDR2 FYEKMQ (reference sequence). CDR3 DNA: TGTGCCAGCAGCTTAGAAGGGGTTAGTGGGGCCAACGTCCTGACTTTC. It encodes CASSLEGVSGANVLTF.

The rearrangement joins TRBV27 to TRBJ2-7; TRBD2 matches at 13 bases. CDR1 and CDR2 from the germline V gene are MNHEY and SMNVEV (reference sequence). With 4 bases clipped from V and 0 bases from J, the junction kept 24 bases outside the gene matches. The CDR3 is made up of 23 amino acids. In DNA form, the CDR3 reads TGTGCCAGCAGTTCTCGAGTCGGTGGCCCCGGACTAGCGGGAGACCACTCCTCCTACGAGCAGTACTTC. Its translation: CASSSRVGGPGLAGDHSSYEQYF.

The CDR3 region has the DNA TGTGCCAGCTCACCATCGGCTAGCACCAGAGTTAACGGGGAGCTGTTTTTT. Translation gives CASSPSASTRVNGELFF. The rearrangement joins TRBV18 to TRBJ2-2, with D possibly matching TRBD2 (5 bases). Trimming removed 2 bases at V and 7 bases at J, with 20 bases between. The CDR3 spans 17 residues. Germline values: CDR1 KGHSH, CDR2 LQKENI.

V gene TRBV7-6 combines with J gene TRBJ2-3; perhaps TRBD1 as D (6 bases). The CDR3 is 14 residues long. Trimming removed 7 bases at V and 4 bases at J, with 15 bases between. CDR1 is SGHVS, CDR2 FNYEAQ, per germline. CDR3 sequence (DNA): TGTGCCAGCACCCAGGGGCAGGGCCCAGATACGCAGTATTTT. This sequence encodes CASTQGQGPDTQYF.

V gene TRBV6-1 combines with J gene TRBJ2-1; possible D gene TRBD1, 5 bases. Trimming removed 6 bases at V and 8 bases at J, with 20 bases between. This CDR3 spans 15 amino acids. Germline V gene data show CDR1 as MNHNS and CDR2 as SASEGT. This CDR3 reads CASSASRVSVDEQFF. DNA of the CDR3: TGTGCCAGCAGCGCAAGCAGGGTATCAGTCGATGAGCAGTTCTTC.

This clone occurred a few times. The chain links TRBV7-2 to TRBJ1-3; D gene unclear. Germline V gene lookup returns CDR1 SGHTA and CDR2 FQGNSA. CDR3 length: 13 residues. V lost 5 bases to trimming and J lost 0 bases, with 5 bases between them. The CDR3, as DNA: TGTGCCAGCAGCGCTAGCTCTGGAAACACCATATATTTT. Its translation: CASSASSGNTIYF.

V usage is TRBV19 and J usage is TRBJ2-1; 9 bases agree with TRBD1. Germline values: CDR1 LNHDA, CDR2 SQIVND (reference sequence). The CDR3 extends over 14 amino acids. V dropped 6 bases and J dropped 8; count of bases not matched to a gene: 8. DNA of the CDR3: TGTGCCAGTAGAGACGCACAGGGGGCTTATGAGCAGTTCTTC. This gives the protein CASRDAQGAYEQFF.

The chain recombines TRBV18 with TRBJ1-5; 7 bases line up with TRBD1. From germline, CDR1 is KGHSH and CDR2 LQKENI. This CDR3 is built from 15 residues. V shed 6 bases and J 0 bases; nucleotides not matched to a gene: 5. CDR3 loop: CASSSRGPSNQPQHF. The DNA of the CDR3 is TGTGCCAGCTCGTCAAGGGGGCCTAGCAATCAGCCCCAGCATTTT.

This clone was observed a few times. The genes are TRBV14 and TRBJ2-3, with 11 positions matching TRBD1. CDR1 is SGHDN and CDR2 is FVKESK in the germline V gene. There are 18 residues in the CDR3. Trimming at V came to 3 bases and at J to 0 bases, leaving 8 bases not matched to a gene. The DNA for the CDR3 is TGTGCCAGCAGCCACGAAATAGGACAGGGGGCGAGCACAGATACGCAGTATTTT. Translation gives CASSHEIGQGASTDTQYF.

The chain uses TRBV5-1 and TRBJ2-1; perhaps TRBD1 as D (8 bases). CDR1 is SGHRS, CDR2 YFSETQ, per germline. The germline V and J ends were trimmed by 4 bases and 5 bases, with 16 bases remaining between them. The CDR3 contains 15 residues. The CDR3 DNA reads as TGCGCCAGCAGCGGCGGGAGACAGGGGCACAATGAGCAGTTCTTC. It encodes CASSGGRQGHNEQFF.

The rearrangement joins TRBV28 to TRBJ2-7; TRBD2 agrees at 14 bases. The J segment lost 6 bases and the V segment lost 3 bases, leaving 4 bases of the junction unmatched. CDR3 size: 15 residues. The germline CDR1 and CDR2 sequences are MDHEN and SYDVKM. CDR3 nucleotides: TGTGCCAGCAGTTTGACTAGCGGGAGGGCCCGCGAGCAGTACTTC. This translates into CASSLTSGRAREQYF.

The rearrangement joins TRBV2 to TRBJ1-4; D gene unclear. This CDR3 is built from 18 residues. Trimming cost V 4 bases and J 0 bases, with 18 bases left between them. Looked up from germline, CDR1 is SNHLY and CDR2 is FYNNEI. The CDR3 DNA follows: TGTGCCAGCAGTGGAGAAACAAGCCGACAAACAACTAATGAAAAACTGTTTTTT. Encoded protein: CASSGETSRQTTNEKLFF.

The chain has TRBV27 and TRBJ2-3; tentatively, D is TRBD2 (6 bases). This CDR3 region has 14 residues. Germline loops: CDR1 MNHEY, CDR2 SMNVEV (reference sequence). Trimming shortened V by 0 bases and J by 6 bases, and 10 bases separated the two germline ends. DNA of the CDR3: TGTGCCAGCAGTTTATCATCGGGGAGGGATACGCAGTATTTT. It specifies CASSLSSGRDTQYF.

The rearrangement links TRBV2 to TRBJ2-7; unclear D gene. Germline CDR1 and CDR2: SNHLY and FYNNEI. Trimming removed 6 bases from V and 2 bases from J, with 8 bases in between. The CDR3 runs 12 residues. The CDR3 spells CASSPVPYEQYF. DNA of the CDR3: TGTGCCAGCAGCCCCGTCCCCTACGAGCAGTACTTC.